These 22 T cell receptor beta chains share one sample of origin, sequenced in a study of T-cell memory formation after mild COVID-19. Each CDR3 protein is one row after TCRdb ran MiXCR on the 5' RACE reads. The table records roughly 160,000 distinct CDR3 sequences, 9.5% to 13% of them present only once. The sample taken for sequencing was PBMCs or a T cell subset sorted from them (not recorded which). These receptors were taken from a man aged 18 to 30 who had mild COVID-19 (a few samples of this study predate the infection). Cell type and time point are not known.

The sample holds a few counts of this clonotype. The CDR3, as DNA: TGCAGCGTCCGAGGGCCTGGTATTCGGAACACTGAAGCTTTCTTT. It yields the protein CSVRGPGIRNTEAFF. The rearrangement uses TRBV29-1 and TRBJ1-1, with D uncertain. From germline, CDR1 is SQVTM and CDR2 ANQGSEA. The ends were cut back, 6 bases at V and 1 base at J, with 18 bases in the middle. The CDR3 consists of 15 residues.

This clonotype was picked up a small number of times. The gene calls are TRBV5-1 and TRBJ1-4; D remains ambiguous. CDR1 is SGHRS, CDR2 YFSETQ, per germline. The length of the CDR3 is 14 residues. The V and J ends lost 0 bases and 8 bases respectively, with 11 bases between them. CDR3 sequence: CASSLAGEREKLFF. The CDR3 bases are TGCGCCAGCAGCTTGGCAGGAGAACGGGAAAAACTGTTTTTT. Using reference TRBV5-1 and TRBJ1-4 for the parts outside the CDR3, the full variable domain is KAGVTQTPRYLIKTRGQQVTLSCSPISGHRSVSWYQQTPGQGLQFLFEYFSETQRNKGNFPGRFSGRQFSNSRSEMNVSTLELGDSALYLCASSLAGEREKLFFGSGTQLSVL.

This clonotype occurred a few times. The chain recombines TRBV5-5 with TRBJ1-2; 8 positions agree with TRBD1. Germline V gene data show CDR1 as SGHKS and CDR2 as YYEKEE (reference sequence). Trimming cost V 3 bases and J 7 bases; bases outside gene matches: 5. The CDR3 is 13 residues long. CDR3 in DNA: TGTGCCAGCAGCTCTCAGGGGGCTGGTGGCTACACCTTC. Its translation is CASSSQGAGGYTF.

This clonotype was seen ten or more times. The chain employs TRBV6-6 and TRBJ2-5; D possibly uses TRBD1 or TRBD2 (6 bases each). Germline V gene lookup returns CDR1 MNHNY and CDR2 SVGAGI (reference sequence). There are 15 residues in the CDR3. Trimming cost V 6 bases and J 3 bases, with 17 bases left between them. The CDR3 region has the DNA TGTGCCAGCAGACCCCAAGGGGGGCCGGAAGAGACCCAGTACTTC. Protein: CASRPQGGPEETQYF.

A single count supports this clonotype. The V gene is TRBV5-8, the J gene TRBJ1-5, with D hard to call. Germline CDR1 reads SGHTS; CDR2 reads YDEGEE. The CDR3 extends over 13 amino acids. The V gene lost 2 bases and the J gene lost 6 bases, with 9 bases spanning the gap. The chain's CDR3 is CASSLLATQPQHF. The CDR3, as DNA: TGTGCCAGCAGCTTATTAGCCACTCAGCCCCAGCATTTT.

The V and J genes are TRBV18 and TRBJ2-4, with D maybe TRBD1 (5 bases). V lost 4 bases and J lost 7, with 11 bases in between. Germline V gives CDR1 KGHSH, CDR2 LQKENI. CDR3 size: 13 residues. The CDR3 here is CASSLTEANIQYF. DNA for the CDR3: TGTGCCAGCTCACTGACAGAGGCGAACATTCAGTACTTC.

This clonotype has a single count. V is TRBV5-6 and J is TRBJ1-1; 8 nucleotides line up with TRBD1. This CDR3 is 16 amino acids long. Germline V CDR1 and CDR2: SGHDT, YYEEEE. Germline trimming cut 0 bases from V and 6 bases from J; bases unmatched to any gene: 10. The CDR3 region is CASSLGPSGQVAEAFF. The CDR3 DNA follows: TGTGCCAGCAGCTTGGGTCCTTCGGGACAGGTTGCTGAAGCTTTCTTT.

This clonotype was seen a handful of times. The V call is TRBV6-2 or TRBV6-3, the J call TRBJ2-5, with D perhaps TRBD2 (5 bases). The CDR3 sequence is 13 residues long. Germline V gene data show CDR1 as MNHEY and CDR2 as SVGEGT. V dropped 5 bases and J dropped 5 bases, with 12 bases sitting between them. The CDR3 here is CASSRAARETQYF. The CDR3 DNA sequence: TGTGCCAGCAGTCGAGCGGCGCGGGAGACCCAGTACTTC.

The CDR3 is CASSQPRVAGELFF. The CDR3 region has the DNA TGTGCCAGCAGCCAACCGAGGGTGGCCGGGGAGCTGTTTTTT. The chain combines TRBV4-2 with TRBJ2-2, with a possible D match to TRBD2 (5 bases). V was pared by 2 bases and J by 6 bases, with 10 bases between. The V gene's germline CDR1 is LGHNA and CDR2 YNFKEQ. The CDR3 is made up of 14 amino acids.

This clonotype appeared a few times. In nucleotides, the CDR3 is TGTGCCAGCAGCCCGGGAGGTGAATGGCAGTACTTC. Protein: CASSPGGEWQYF. The chain joins TRBV5-6 to TRBJ2-7; 7 nucleotides agree with TRBD2. CDR1 and CDR2 from the germline V gene are SGHDT and YYEEEE. The V gene end was trimmed by 4 bases and the J gene end by 9 bases; junction bases not matched to a gene: 7. CDR3 length: 12 amino acids. Based on the CDR3 plus reference TRBV5-6 and TRBJ2-7, the full variable domain is DAGVTQSPTHLIKTRGQQVTLRCSPKSGHDTVSWYQQALGQGPQFIFQYYEEEERQRGNFPDRFSGHQFPNYSSELNVNALLLGDSALYLCASSPGGEWQYFGPGTRLTVT.

This clonotype showed up just a few times. The V and J genes are TRBV5-4 and TRBJ2-3; D unclear. This CDR3 contains 13 residues. The V end lost 6 bases, the J end lost 5 bases, and 13 bases lay between the germline ends. The V gene's germline CDR1 is SGHNT and CDR2 YYREEE (reference sequence). Written as DNA, the CDR3 is TGTGCCAGCACCGACGTTAGCTTAGATACGCAGTATTTT. Residues: CASTDVSLDTQYF.

There are a few counts of this clonotype. The V call is TRBV7-9, the J call TRBJ2-7; 7 nucleotides match TRBD1. V lost 4 bases to trimming and J lost 3 bases; unmatched junction nucleotides: 3. CDR3 size: 13 residues. Germline loops: CDR1 SEHNR, CDR2 FQNEAQ (reference sequence). CDR3: CASSSRGNYEQYV. The DNA of the CDR3 is TGTGCCAGCAGCTCCAGGGGGAACTACGAGCAGTACGTC.

This clonotype was counted between two and nine times. The genes are TRBV11-1 and TRBJ2-5; D gene ambiguous. V dropped 8 bases and J dropped 7 bases, with 17 bases sitting between them. Germline CDR1 and CDR2: SGHAT and FQDESV (reference sequence). The length of the CDR3 is 13 residues. CDR3 sequence: CASLSSRTGTQYF. The CDR3 coding sequence is TGTGCCAGCCTTTCATCCCGAACGGGGACCCAGTACTTC.

This chain connects TRBV28 to TRBJ2-7; D possibly matches TRBD1 or TRBD2 (7 bases each). The CDR3 sequence is 13 residues long. Germline CDR1 MDHEN, CDR2 SYDVKM. V was clipped by 8 bases and J by 2 bases, with 13 bases between them. CDR3 loop: CASGRGTTYEQYF. The DNA for the CDR3 is TGTGCCAGCGGCAGGGGGACTACCTACGAGCAGTACTTC. The full variable domain, with the rest looked up from reference TRBV28 and TRBJ2-7, is DVKVTQSSRYLVKRTGEKVFLECVQDMDHENMFWYRQDPGLGLRLIYFSYDVKMKEKGDIPEGYSVSREKKERFSLILESASTNQTSMYLCASGRGTTYEQYFGPGTRLTVT.

This clonotype was seen only a few times. The J gene is TRBJ2-1, the V gene TRBV29-1; D is ambiguous. The V gene's germline CDR1 is SQVTM and CDR2 ANQGSEA. The CDR3 covers 16 residues. V gave up 5 bases and J gave up 3 bases, with 20 bases separating them. The CDR3 is CSVPADQRVNYNEQFF. The CDR3 DNA reads as TGCAGCGTTCCCGCCGACCAGCGTGTGAACTACAATGAGCAGTTCTTC.

The CDR3 region has the DNA TGTGCCAGCAGCGTAGGCCTGGCAGATACGCAGTATTTT. Protein: CASSVGLADTQYF. The chain is built from TRBV9 and TRBJ2-3; D gene uncertain. The V end was cut by 0 bases, the J end by 4 bases, with 6 bases between. In germline, CDR1 is SGDLS, CDR2 YYNGEE. The CDR3 runs to 13 residues.

This clonotype turned up a few times. The rearrangement joins TRBV11-2 to TRBJ1-2; 8 bases are shared with TRBD1. Germline assignment: CDR1 SGHAT and CDR2 FQNNGV. V was clipped by 4 bases and J by 4 bases; unmatched bases: 8. This CDR3 has 15 amino acids. The CDR3 bases are TGTGCCAGCAGCTATGGTGGACAGGGCGTCTATGGCTACACCTTC. Encoded protein: CASSYGGQGVYGYTF.

CDR3 nucleotides: TGCAGTGCATCGACGGTCGGGGGGGGTTCCTACGAGCAGTACTTC. Translating it yields CSASTVGGGSYEQYF. The rearrangement links TRBV20-1 to TRBJ2-7; 8 nucleotides align to TRBD2. Germline-derived CDR1 and CDR2 are DFQATT and SNEGSKA (reference sequence). The trim removed 6 bases at V and 1 base at J, leaving 11 bases unmatched. This CDR3 spans 15 amino acids.

CDR3 sequence reads: CATSREPRGESGLFF. The CDR3, as DNA: TGTGCCACCAGCAGAGAACCCAGGGGTGAGAGTGGACTGTTTTTT. This chain uses TRBV15 with TRBJ1-4; the D gene is possibly TRBD1 (6 bases). CDR3 size: 15 residues. In germline, CDR1 is LNHNV, CDR2 YYDKDF (reference sequence). The V and J ends lost 0 bases and 13 bases respectively, with 18 bases between them.

This clonotype was seen more than once but under ten times. The chain employs TRBV5-1 and TRBJ1-3; D is possibly TRBD1 (5 bases). CDR3 length: 14 amino acids. Trimming cost V 4 bases and J 4 bases, with 12 bases left between them. Germline V gene data show CDR1 as SGHRS and CDR2 as YFSETQ. The CDR3: CASSPGEGGNTIYF. CDR3 in DNA: TGCGCCAGCAGCCCGGGGGAAGGCGGAAACACCATATATTTT.

This clonotype has just a few counts. The chain recombines TRBV20-1 with TRBJ2-3, with TRBD2 matching over 8 bases. Per the germline V gene, CDR1 is DFQATT and CDR2 is SNEGSKA (reference sequence). V lost 2 bases, J lost 2 bases, and 3 bases stayed unmatched. This CDR3 comprises 14 residues. CDR3 DNA sequence: TGCAGTGCTAGACTAGCGGGTATCACAGATACGCAGTATTTT. Protein product: CSARLAGITDTQYF.

The CDR3 protein is CASSEATNTEAFF. In DNA, the CDR3 is TGTGCCAGCTCGGAGGCTACGAACACTGAAGCTTTCTTT. This rearrangement joins TRBV18 to TRBJ1-1; D uncertain. From germline, CDR1 is KGHSH and CDR2 LQKENI. The CDR3 contains 13 residues. The V end lost 6 bases, the J end lost 1 base, and 9 bases lay between the germline ends.